These 17 T cell receptor beta chains were sequenced from one sample in a study of blood T cell repertoires in COVID-19. TCRdb's table, derived via immunoSEQ multiplex PCR, lists solely in-frame clones and lacks some. The repertoire includes about 280,000 clones, more than 80% of them detected once, and about 4% sits in the top ten. The sample taken for sequencing was PBMCs or T cells enriched from blood (not recorded which). Receptors were obtained from a woman in her thirties with acute COVID-19.

The V call is TRBV11-2, the J call TRBJ1-6, with TRBD1 identical over 10 bases. V gave up 5 bases and J gave up 10 bases; unmatched junction bases: 5. The CDR3 consists of 14 residues. Germline assignment: CDR1 SGHAT and CDR2 FQNNGV. As DNA, the CDR3 is TGTGCCAGCAGCCCAGGGGACAGGGGATCACCCCTCCACTTT. This codes for CASSPGDRGSPLHF. Variable domain in full (rest from reference TRBV11-2 and TRBJ1-6): EAGVAQSPRYKIIEKRQSVAFWCNPISGHATLYWYQQILGQGPKLLIQFQNNGVVDDSQLPKDRFSAERLKGVDSTLKIQPAKLEDSAVYLCASSPGDRGSPLHFGNGTRLTVT.

The chain joins TRBV28 to TRBJ1-1; 8 positions match TRBD1. The CDR3 is made up of 15 amino acids. J lost 5 bases, V lost 2 bases, and 7 bases had no gene match. Germline assignment: CDR1 MDHEN and CDR2 SYDVKM. This CDR3 reads CASSLRRGQVTEAFF. The DNA for the CDR3 is TGTGCCAGCAGTTTACGCAGGGGACAGGTTACTGAAGCTTTCTTT.

This clone showed up just once. The chain carries TRBV28 and TRBJ2-1; 8 positions match TRBD2. J lost 3 bases, V lost 7 bases, and 8 bases had no gene match. The CDR3 runs 15 residues. Germline V CDR1 and CDR2: MDHEN, SYDVKM. CDR3 protein: CASTSSGEDYNEQFF. The CDR3 DNA sequence: TGTGCCAGCACAAGTAGCGGGGAGGACTACAATGAGCAGTTCTTC.

The genes are TRBV6-4 and TRBJ2-6, with a possible D match to TRBD1 (7 bases). V was trimmed by 6 bases and J by 0 bases, leaving 12 bases between them. Germline values: CDR1 MRHNA, CDR2 SNTAGT. CDR3 length: 16 amino acids. The DNA for the CDR3 is TGTGCCAGCAGCCAGGGGGGACTCTCTGGGGCCAACGTCCTGACTTTC. It translates to CASSQGGLSGANVLTF.

The J gene is TRBJ2-2, the V gene TRBV5-1; 11 bases line up with TRBD1. CDR3 length: 17 amino acids. Germline CDR1 reads SGHRS; CDR2 reads YFSETQ. V shed 4 bases, J shed 0 bases, and the junction held 5 bases outside the gene matches. Here the CDR3 reads CASSTLGQGANTGELFF. The CDR3, as DNA: TGCGCCAGCAGCACCTTGGGACAGGGGGCGAACACCGGGGAGCTGTTTTTT.

The rearrangement uses TRBV7-6 and TRBJ1-3; D is undetermined. This CDR3 spans 15 amino acids. Trimming pared 5 bases from V and 0 bases from J, leaving 11 bases between. CDR1 and CDR2 from the germline V gene are SGHVS and FNYEAQ. The CDR3 DNA follows: TGTGCCAGCAGCCCAGAGCTAGCCTCTGGAAACACCATATATTTT. This translates into CASSPELASGNTIYF.

The chain couples TRBV7-6 to TRBJ1-1; the match to TRBD1 covers 8 bases. Germline V gene sequence: CDR1 SGHVS, CDR2 FNYEAQ. CDR3 length equals 14 residues. J was trimmed by 1 base and V by 4 bases; bases with no gene match: 2. CDR3 bases: TGTGCCAGCAGCTCGGACAGGGCGAACACTGAAGCTTTCTTT. Its protein product is CASSSDRANTEAFF.

This rearrangement joins TRBV4-3 to TRBJ1-6; D is unclear. The CDR3 contains 13 residues. The germline V and J ends were trimmed by 0 bases and 14 bases, with 11 bases remaining between them. Germline CDR1 is LGHNA and CDR2 is YSLEER. The CDR3: CASSQDNEAALHF. CDR3 coding DNA: TGCGCCAGCAGCCAAGATAATGAGGCAGCCCTCCACTTT.

The chain is built from TRBV28 and TRBJ2-3, with D possibly being TRBD2 (6 bases). The length of the CDR3 is 15 residues. V lost 1 base, J lost 1 base, and 9 bases lay in between. Germline values: CDR1 MDHEN, CDR2 SYDVKM. CDR3 sequence: CASSLLGGGTDTQYF. The CDR3 DNA reads as TGTGCCAGCAGTTTATTAGGCGGGGGCACAGATACGCAGTATTTT.

Worth noting for this clone: This sample includes further DNA sequences coding for the same CDR3. The chain uses TRBV28 and TRBJ1-2; D call uncertain. The CDR3 sequence is 12 residues long. V was trimmed by 6 bases and J by 4 bases, leaving 9 bases between them. The germline CDR1 and CDR2 sequences are MDHEN and SYDVKM. DNA for the CDR3: TGTGCCAGCAGCCCCGGTGGCTATGGCTACACCTTC. Its translation is CASSPGGYGYTF.

This clone was counted between two and nine times. This chain uses TRBV10-3 with TRBJ2-1; 7 bases map to TRBD2. Germline CDR1 is ENHRY and CDR2 is SYGVKD. This CDR3 is 16 amino acids long. Unmatched junction bases numbered 10, after V lost 6 bases and J lost 2 bases. CDR3 DNA sequence: TGTGCCATCAGCGACCCTGGAGCGGGGACCTACAATGAGCAGTTCTTC. Translated, it gives CAISDPGAGTYNEQFF.

This rearrangement joins TRBV13 to TRBJ1-4; 7 bases are shared with TRBD1. V lost 1 base, J lost 4 bases, and 3 bases stayed unmatched. The germline CDR1 and CDR2 sequences are PRHDT and FYEKMQ (reference sequence). The CDR3 is made up of 15 amino acids. The CDR3 loop reads CASSLAGQYNEKLFF. The CDR3 nucleotides read TGTGCCAGCAGCTTAGCGGGACAGTATAATGAAAAACTGTTTTTT.

The gene calls are TRBV9 and TRBJ2-7, with D possibly matching TRBD1 (7 bases). Trimming pared 2 bases from V and 0 bases from J, leaving 12 bases between. CDR3 size: 15 residues. Germline assignment: CDR1 SGDLS and CDR2 YYNGEE. The CDR3: CASSVGGTASYEQYF. The CDR3 DNA sequence: TGTGCCAGCAGCGTTGGGGGGACAGCCTCCTACGAGCAGTACTTC.

V is TRBV27 and J is TRBJ2-2; 11 bases fit TRBD1. V lost 3 bases to trimming and J lost 5 bases; unmatched junction nucleotides: 5. CDR1 is MNHEY and CDR2 is SMNVEV in the germline V gene (reference sequence). The CDR3 runs 16 residues. The DNA for the CDR3 is TGTGCCAGCAGTTTGGCCGGGACAGGGGGGACCGGGGAGCTGTTTTTT. It is translated as CASSLAGTGGTGELFF.

The genes are TRBV5-4 and TRBJ2-7, with 8 bases aligning to TRBD2. Looked up from germline, CDR1 is SGHNT and CDR2 is YYREEE (reference sequence). There are 15 residues in the CDR3. V was pared by 0 bases and J by 4 bases, with 6 bases of the junction left unmatched. The CDR3 spells CASSLAQGGRYEQYF. CDR3 coding DNA: TGTGCCAGCAGCTTGGCCCAAGGCGGGAGGTACGAGCAGTACTTC.

This clone was observed a single time. The V call is TRBV5-1, the J call TRBJ2-5, with 7 bases aligning to TRBD2. Germline V lookup: CDR1 SGHRS, CDR2 YFSETQ. The CDR3 contains 15 residues. The junction had 7 bases not matched to a gene; V was cut back by 1 base and J by 4 bases. The CDR3 nucleotides read TGCGCCAGCAGCTTGTCGCCGGGAGGTGTAGAGACCCAGTACTTC. Amino acid sequence: CASSLSPGGVETQYF.

The chain carries TRBV7-9 and TRBJ1-5, with a tentative D call TRBD1 (5 bases). Germline-derived CDR1 and CDR2 are SEHNR and FQNEAQ (reference sequence). V was trimmed by 4 bases and J by 9 bases, leaving 16 bases between them. The CDR3 covers 14 residues. The CDR3 DNA reads TGTGCCAGCAGCTCCCAGGACACCCACGGGCCCCAGCATTTT. It encodes CASSSQDTHGPQHF.